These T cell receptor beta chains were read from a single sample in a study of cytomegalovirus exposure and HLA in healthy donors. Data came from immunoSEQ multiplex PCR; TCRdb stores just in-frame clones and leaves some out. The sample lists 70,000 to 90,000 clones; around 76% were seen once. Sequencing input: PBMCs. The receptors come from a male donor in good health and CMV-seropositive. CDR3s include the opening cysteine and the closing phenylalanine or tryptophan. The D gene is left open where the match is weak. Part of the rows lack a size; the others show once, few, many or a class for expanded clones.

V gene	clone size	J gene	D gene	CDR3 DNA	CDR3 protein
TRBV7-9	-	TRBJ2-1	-	TGTTCCAGCAGCTCATATCGGGGGGAGCAGTTCTTC	CSSSSYRGEQFF
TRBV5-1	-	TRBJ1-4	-	TGCGCCAGCAGCTTTGAGGGGGCAACTAATGAAAAACTGTTTTTT	CASSFEGATNEKLFF
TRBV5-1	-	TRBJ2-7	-	TGCGCCAGCAGCTTGGTTTCTGGTTTTGACAGAACCTACGAGCAGTACTTC	CASSLVSGFDRTYEQYF
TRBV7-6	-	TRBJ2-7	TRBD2	TGTGCCAGCAGCTTAAAGGTAGCGGGGAGCTCCTACGAGCAGTACTTC	CASSLKVAGSSYEQYF
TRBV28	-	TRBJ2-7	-	TGTGCCAGCAACCGACTCCGGGACACAAAACCCTACGAGCAGTACTTC	CASNRLRDTKPYEQYF
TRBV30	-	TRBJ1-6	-	TGTGCCTGGACCGGCCAGGGTTATTCACCCCTCCACTTT	CAWTGQGYSPLHF
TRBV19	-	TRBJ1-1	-	TGTGCCAGTAGTAGGAGGAAGAACACTGAAGCTTTCTTT	CASSRRKNTEAFF
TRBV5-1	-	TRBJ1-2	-	TGCGCCAGCAGCTTGTTCGGACCAACAGGGCAGTTAGGTGGCTACACCTTC	CASSLFGPTGQLGGYTF
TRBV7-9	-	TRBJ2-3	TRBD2	TGTGCCAGCAGCTCCGGGACTAGCGGGGCCGATACGCAGTATTTT	CASSSGTSGADTQYF
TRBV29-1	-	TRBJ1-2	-	TGCAGCGTTGTGGTACAGGTGGAGGGATATGGCTACACCTTC	CSVVVQVEGYGYTF
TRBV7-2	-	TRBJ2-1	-	TGTGCCAGCAGCTTAGCGGGGACTGGGACCTACAATGAGCAGTTCTTC	CASSLAGTGTYNEQFF
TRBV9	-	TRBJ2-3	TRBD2	TGTGCCAGCAGCGTAGCTCCCGCTAGCGGGGGCACAGATACGCAGTATTTT	CASSVAPASGGTDTQYF
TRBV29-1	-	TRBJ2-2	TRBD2	TGCAGCGTTAGCGGGAGGGGCACCGGGGAGCTGTTTTTT	CSVSGRGTGELFF
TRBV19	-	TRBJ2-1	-	TGTGCCAGTAGCACTAGCATTTGGTACAATGAGCAGTTCTTC	CASSTSIWYNEQFF
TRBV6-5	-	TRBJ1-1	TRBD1	TGTGCCAGCACCAGGACAGGGGGGCTTTCGGCTGAAGCTTTCTTT	CASTRTGGLSAEAFF
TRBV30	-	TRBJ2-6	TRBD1	TGTGCCTGGATTGGACAGGGTACTGGGGCCAACGTCCTGACTTTC	CAWIGQGTGANVLTF
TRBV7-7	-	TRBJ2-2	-	TGTGCCAGCAGCTCCGGAGGTGGCGGGGCGGAAACCGGGGAGCTGTTTTTT	CASSSGGGGAETGELFF
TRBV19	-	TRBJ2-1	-	TGTGCCAGTACTGACCCAGGGCGCAGGGTGCAGTTCTTC	CASTDPGRRVQFF
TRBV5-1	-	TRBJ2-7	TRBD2	TGCGCCAGCACCAAAGCGGGAGATGCCTACGAGCAGTACTTC	CASTKAGDAYEQYF
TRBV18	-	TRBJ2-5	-	TGTGCCAGCTCACCACTGCCAGATCCTTGGACCCAGTACTTC	CASSPLPDPWTQYF
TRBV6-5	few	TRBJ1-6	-	TGTGCCAGCACTCCAGAATTTCGCATTTCGTCACCCCTCCACTTT	CASTPEFRISSPLHF
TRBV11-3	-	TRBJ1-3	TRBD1	TGTGCCAGCAGCCCCGGGACAGACTCTGGAAACACCATATATTTT	CASSPGTDSGNTIYF